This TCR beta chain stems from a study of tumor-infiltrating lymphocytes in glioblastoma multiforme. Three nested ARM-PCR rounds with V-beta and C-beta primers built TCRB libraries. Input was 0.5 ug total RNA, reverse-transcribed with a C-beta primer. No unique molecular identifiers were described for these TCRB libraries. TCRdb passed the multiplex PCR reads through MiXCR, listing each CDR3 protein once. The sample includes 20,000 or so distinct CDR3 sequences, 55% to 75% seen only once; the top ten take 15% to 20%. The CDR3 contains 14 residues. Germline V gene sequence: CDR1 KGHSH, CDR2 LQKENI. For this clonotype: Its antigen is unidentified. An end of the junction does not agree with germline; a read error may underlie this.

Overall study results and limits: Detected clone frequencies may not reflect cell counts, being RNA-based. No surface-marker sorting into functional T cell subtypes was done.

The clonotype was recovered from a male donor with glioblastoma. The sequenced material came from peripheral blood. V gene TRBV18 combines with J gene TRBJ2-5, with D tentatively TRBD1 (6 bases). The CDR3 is CASSVRGRGETKYF. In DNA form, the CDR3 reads TGTGCCAGCTCGGTCCGGGGCAGGGGAGAGACCAAGTACTTC.